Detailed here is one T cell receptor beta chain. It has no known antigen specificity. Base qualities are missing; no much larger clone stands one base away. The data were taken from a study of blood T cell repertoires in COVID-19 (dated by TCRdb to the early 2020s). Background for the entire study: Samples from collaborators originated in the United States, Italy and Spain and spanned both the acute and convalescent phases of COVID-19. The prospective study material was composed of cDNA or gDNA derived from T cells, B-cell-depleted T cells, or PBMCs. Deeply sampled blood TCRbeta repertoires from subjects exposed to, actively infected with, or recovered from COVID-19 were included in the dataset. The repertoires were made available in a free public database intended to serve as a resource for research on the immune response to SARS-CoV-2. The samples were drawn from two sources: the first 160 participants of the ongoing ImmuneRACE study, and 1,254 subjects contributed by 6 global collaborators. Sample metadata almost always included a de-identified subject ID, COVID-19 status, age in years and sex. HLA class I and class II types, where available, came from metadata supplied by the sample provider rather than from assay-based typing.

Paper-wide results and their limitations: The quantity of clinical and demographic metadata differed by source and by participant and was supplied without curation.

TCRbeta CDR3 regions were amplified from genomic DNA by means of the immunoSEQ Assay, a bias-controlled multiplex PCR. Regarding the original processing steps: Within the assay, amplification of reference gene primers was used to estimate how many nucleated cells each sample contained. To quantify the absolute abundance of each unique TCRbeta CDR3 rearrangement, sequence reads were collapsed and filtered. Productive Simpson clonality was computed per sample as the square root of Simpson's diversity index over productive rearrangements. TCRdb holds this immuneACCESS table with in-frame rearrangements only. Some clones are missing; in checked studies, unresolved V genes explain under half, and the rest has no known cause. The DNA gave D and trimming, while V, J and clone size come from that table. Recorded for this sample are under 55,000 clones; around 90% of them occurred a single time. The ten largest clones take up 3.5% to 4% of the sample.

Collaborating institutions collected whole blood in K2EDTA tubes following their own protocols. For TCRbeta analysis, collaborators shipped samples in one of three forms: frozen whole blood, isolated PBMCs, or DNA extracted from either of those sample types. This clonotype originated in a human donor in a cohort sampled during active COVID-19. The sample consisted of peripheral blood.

The CDR3 reads as follows: CAITGVYEQFF. At the DNA level, the sequence is TGTGCCATCACGGGAGTGTATGAGCAGTTCTTC. The V gene is TRBV10-3 and the J gene is TRBJ2-1, with TRBD2 tentatively as D gene (6 bases match). V is clipped by 7 bases and J by 8 bases, and the sequence between their germline boundaries is 9 bases long. From the germline V gene, CDR1 is ENHRY and CDR2 is SYGVKD. CDR3 length: 11 amino acids, cysteine to phenylalanine. Here the CDR3 DNA is all that survives: 33 bases in frame from base 1.